Following are 6 T cell receptor beta chains from one sample sequenced in a study of blood T cells in healthy people across ages. With a J-beta primer mix and a sample-barcoded 5' primer, a second PCR ran 7 to 11 cycles. TCRdb re-derived calls from the 5' RACE reads in MiXCR, one entry per CDR3 protein. The sample has about 830,000 distinct CDR3 sequences; about 62% are singletons. The sequenced material came from blood. These receptors were taken from a man aged 25 to 40 in good health.

V and J are TRBV7-9 and TRBJ2-3; 7 positions agree with TRBD1. The ends lost 1 base at V and 4 bases at J; junction bases unmatched: 8. Germline CDR1 and CDR2: SEHNR and FQNEAQ (reference sequence). The CDR3 is 16 residues long. As DNA, the CDR3 is TGTGCCAGCAGCTTAGAGGGGGCCGTCGCCGCAGATACGCAGTATTTT. It yields the protein CASSLEGAVAADTQYF.

Turning to this clonotype: Mismatch with germline at one junction end may stem from a read error. This chain joins TRBV15 and TRBJ2-5; no reliable D call. The J call may be mistaken, given a closer DNA end match to TRBJ2-7. Per germline, CDR1 LNHNV and CDR2 YYDKDF (reference sequence). This CDR3 spans 14 amino acids. In DNA, the CDR3 is TGTGTCACCAGCAGAGTTGGCGGAGTTTACGAGCAGTACTTC. It specifies CVTSRVGGVYEQYF.

The chain combines TRBV20-1 with TRBJ1-4; weak D call: TRBD1 (5 bases). There are 15 residues in the CDR3. In germline, CDR1 is DFQATT, CDR2 SNEGSKA (reference sequence). The V end lost 3 bases, the J end lost 6 bases, and 17 bases lay between the germline ends. The CDR3 sequence: CSASRGFELDEKLFF. DNA for the CDR3: TGCAGTGCTAGTAGGGGTTTCGAATTAGATGAAAAACTGTTTTTT.

The V and J genes are TRBV7-9 and TRBJ2-7, with D possibly matching TRBD2 (5 bases). Trimming took off 8 bases at V and 4 bases at J, with 18 bases between the two ends. The CDR3 is 14 amino acids. Germline loops: CDR1 SEHNR, CDR2 FQNEAQ (reference sequence). The chain's CDR3 is CASWGAGGKYEQYF. In nucleotides, the CDR3 is TGTGCCAGCTGGGGTGCGGGCGGAAAATACGAGCAGTACTTC.

This chain's CDR3 is CASSEPLWAHNEQFF. CDR3 sequence (DNA): TGTGCCAGCAGTGAACCTCTGTGGGCCCACAATGAGCAGTTCTTC. The chain recombines TRBV6-1 with TRBJ2-1; D is uncertain. V was trimmed by 2 bases and J by 5 bases, leaving 13 bases between them. CDR1 and CDR2 from the germline V gene are MNHNS and SASEGT. The CDR3 extends over 15 amino acids.

This clonotype was detected a few times. J is TRBJ1-1 and V is TRBV4-2; no reliable D call. Germline-derived CDR1 and CDR2 are LGHNA and YNFKEQ. This CDR3 region has 13 residues. Trimming took 4 bases from V and 5 from J, leaving 11 bases between them. The CDR3 nucleotides read TGTGCCAGCAGCCGGTGGGAGGAAACTGAAGCTTTCTTT. Its translation is CASSRWEETEAFF.